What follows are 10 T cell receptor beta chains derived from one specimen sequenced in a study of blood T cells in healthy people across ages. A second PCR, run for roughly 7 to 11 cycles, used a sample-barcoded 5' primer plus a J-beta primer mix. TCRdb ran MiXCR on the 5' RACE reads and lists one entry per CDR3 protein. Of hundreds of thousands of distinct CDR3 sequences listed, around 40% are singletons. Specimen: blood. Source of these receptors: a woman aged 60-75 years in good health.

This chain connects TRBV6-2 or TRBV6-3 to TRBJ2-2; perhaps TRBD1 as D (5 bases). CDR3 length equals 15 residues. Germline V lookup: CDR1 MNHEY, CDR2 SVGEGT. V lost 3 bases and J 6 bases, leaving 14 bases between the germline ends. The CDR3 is CASSYPSQGAGELFF. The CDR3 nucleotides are TGTGCCAGCAGTTATCCTTCCCAGGGTGCCGGGGAGCTGTTTTTT.

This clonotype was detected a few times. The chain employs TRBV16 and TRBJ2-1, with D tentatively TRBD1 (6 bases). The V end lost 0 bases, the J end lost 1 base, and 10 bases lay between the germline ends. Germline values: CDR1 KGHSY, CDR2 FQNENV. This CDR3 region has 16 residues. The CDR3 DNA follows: TGTGCCAGCAGCCAATCTCCAGGGGCGTCCTACAATGAGCAGTTCTTC. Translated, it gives CASSQSPGASYNEQFF.

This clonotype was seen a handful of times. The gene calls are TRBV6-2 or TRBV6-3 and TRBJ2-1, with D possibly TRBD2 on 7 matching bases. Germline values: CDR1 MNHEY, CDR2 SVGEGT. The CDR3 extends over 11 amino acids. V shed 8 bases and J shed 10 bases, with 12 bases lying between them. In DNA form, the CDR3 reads TGTGCCAGCTCCCGGGGGGCCGAGCAGTTCTTC. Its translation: CASSRGAEQFF.

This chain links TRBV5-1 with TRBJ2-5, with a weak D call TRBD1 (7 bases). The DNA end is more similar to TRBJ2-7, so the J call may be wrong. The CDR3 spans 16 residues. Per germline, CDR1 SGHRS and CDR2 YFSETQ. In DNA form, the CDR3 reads TGCGCCAGCAGCTCTCAGGGGGGTTCCTCCACCTACGAGCAGTACTTC. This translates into CASSSQGGSSTYEQYF.

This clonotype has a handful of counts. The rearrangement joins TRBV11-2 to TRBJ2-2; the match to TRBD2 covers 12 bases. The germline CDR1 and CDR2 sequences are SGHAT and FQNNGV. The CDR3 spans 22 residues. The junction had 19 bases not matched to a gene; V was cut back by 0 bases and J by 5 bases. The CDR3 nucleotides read TGTGCCAGCAGCTTAGATTCCGGACTGGTCCCCCCCGGACTAGCGGGGACCGGGGAGCTGTTTTTT. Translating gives CASSLDSGLVPPGLAGTGELFF.

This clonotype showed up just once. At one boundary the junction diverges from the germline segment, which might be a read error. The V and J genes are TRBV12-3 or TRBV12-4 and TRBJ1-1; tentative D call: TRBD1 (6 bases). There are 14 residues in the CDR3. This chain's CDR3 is CAGSAAGADTEAFF. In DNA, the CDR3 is TGTGCCGGCAGTGCCGCGGGGGCGGACACTGAAGCTTTCTTT.

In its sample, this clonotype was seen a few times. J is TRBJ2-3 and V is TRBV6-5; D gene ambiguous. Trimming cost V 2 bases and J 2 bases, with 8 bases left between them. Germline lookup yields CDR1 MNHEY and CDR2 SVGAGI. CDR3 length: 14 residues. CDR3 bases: TGTGCCAGCAGTTACCAGCTTACCACAGATACGCAGTATTTT. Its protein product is CASSYQLTTDTQYF.

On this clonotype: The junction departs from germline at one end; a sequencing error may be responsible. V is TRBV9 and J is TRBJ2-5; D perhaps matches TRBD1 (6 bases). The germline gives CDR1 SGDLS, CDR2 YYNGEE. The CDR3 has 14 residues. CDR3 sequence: CACSVEGRDNEQYF. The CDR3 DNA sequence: TGTGCCTGCAGCGTAGAGGGAAGGGACAATGAGCAGTACTTC.

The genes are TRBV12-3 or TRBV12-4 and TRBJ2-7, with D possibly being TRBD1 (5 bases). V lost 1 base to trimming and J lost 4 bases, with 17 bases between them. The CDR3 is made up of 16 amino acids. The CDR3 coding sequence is TGTGCCAGCAGTTTAGAATCCCGGCAGGGCGGTTACGAGCAGTACTTC. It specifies CASSLESRQGGYEQYF.

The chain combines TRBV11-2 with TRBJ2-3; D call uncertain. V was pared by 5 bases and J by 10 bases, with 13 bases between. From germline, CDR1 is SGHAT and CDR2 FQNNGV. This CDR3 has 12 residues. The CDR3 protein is CASSPGFLAQYF. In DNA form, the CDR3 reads TGTGCCAGCAGCCCTGGTTTTCTGGCGCAGTATTTT.